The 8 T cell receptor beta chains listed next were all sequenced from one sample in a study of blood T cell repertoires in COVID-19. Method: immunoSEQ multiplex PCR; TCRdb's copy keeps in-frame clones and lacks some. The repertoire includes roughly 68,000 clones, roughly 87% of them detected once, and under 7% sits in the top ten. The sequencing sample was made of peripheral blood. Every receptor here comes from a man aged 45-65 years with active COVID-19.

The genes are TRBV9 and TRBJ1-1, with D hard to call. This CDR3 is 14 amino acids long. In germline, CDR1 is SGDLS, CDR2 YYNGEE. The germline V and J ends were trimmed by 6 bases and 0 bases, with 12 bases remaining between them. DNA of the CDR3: TGTGCCAGCACCGCAGAGGCGCTGAACACTGAAGCTTTCTTT. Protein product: CASTAEALNTEAFF. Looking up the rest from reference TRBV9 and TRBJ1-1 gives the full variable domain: DSGVTQTPKHLITATGQRVTLRCSPRSGDLSVYWYQQSLDQGLQFLIQYYNGEERAKGNILERFSAQQFPDLHSELNLSSLELGDSALYFCASTAEALNTEAFFGQGTRLTVV.

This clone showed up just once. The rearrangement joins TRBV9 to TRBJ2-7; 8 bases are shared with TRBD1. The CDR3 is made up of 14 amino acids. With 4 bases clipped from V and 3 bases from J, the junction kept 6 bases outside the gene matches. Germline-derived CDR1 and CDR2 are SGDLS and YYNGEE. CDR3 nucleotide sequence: TGTGCCAGCAGCCCCAGGACAGGGAACTACGAGCAGTACTTC. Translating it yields CASSPRTGNYEQYF.

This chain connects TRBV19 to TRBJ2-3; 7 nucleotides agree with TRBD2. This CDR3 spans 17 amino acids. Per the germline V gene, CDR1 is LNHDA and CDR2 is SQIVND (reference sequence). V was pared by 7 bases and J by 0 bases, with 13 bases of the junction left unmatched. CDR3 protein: CASKSSPLADSTDTQYF. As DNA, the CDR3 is TGTGCCAGTAAATCCTCCCCGCTAGCGGATAGCACAGATACGCAGTATTTT.

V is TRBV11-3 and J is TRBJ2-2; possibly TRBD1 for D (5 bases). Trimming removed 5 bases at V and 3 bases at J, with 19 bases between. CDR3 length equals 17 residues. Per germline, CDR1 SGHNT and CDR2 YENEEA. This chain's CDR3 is CASSLGRANWDTGELFF. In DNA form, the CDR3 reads TGTGCCAGCAGCCTGGGCAGGGCGAACTGGGACACCGGGGAGCTGTTTTTT.

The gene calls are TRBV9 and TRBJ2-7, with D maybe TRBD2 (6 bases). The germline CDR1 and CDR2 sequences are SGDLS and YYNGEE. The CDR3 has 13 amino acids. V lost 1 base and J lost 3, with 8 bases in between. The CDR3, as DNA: TGTGCCAGCAGCGTATCGGAGGGCTACGAGCAGTACTTC. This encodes CASSVSEGYEQYF.

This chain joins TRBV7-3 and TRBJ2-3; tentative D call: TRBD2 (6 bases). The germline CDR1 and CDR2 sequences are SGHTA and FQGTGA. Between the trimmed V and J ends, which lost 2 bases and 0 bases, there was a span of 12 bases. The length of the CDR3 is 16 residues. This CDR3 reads CASSLSSATSTDTQYF. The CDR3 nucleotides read TGTGCCAGCAGCTTATCTAGCGCAACTAGCACAGATACGCAGTATTTT.

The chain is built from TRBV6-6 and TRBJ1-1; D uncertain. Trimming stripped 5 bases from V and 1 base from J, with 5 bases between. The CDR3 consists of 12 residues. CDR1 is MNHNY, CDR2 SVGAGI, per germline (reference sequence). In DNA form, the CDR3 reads TGTGCCAGCAGTACGGGGAACACTGAAGCTTTCTTT. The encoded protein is CASSTGNTEAFF.

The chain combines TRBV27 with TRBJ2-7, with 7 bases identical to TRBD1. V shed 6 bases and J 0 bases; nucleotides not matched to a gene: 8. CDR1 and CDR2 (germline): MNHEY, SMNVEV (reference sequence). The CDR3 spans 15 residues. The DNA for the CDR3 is TGTGCCAGCAGGCCATCCAGGGGGACCTCCTACGAGCAGTACTTC. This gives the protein CASRPSRGTSYEQYF.